This section outlines one TCR beta chain sequence together with its context. Its target is not known. These data come from a study of fetal regulatory T cell absence and autoimmunity. Background on the study: Without clinical diabetes, IPEX patients showed exocrine pancreas autoimmunity. Study-wide points: Pancreas TCRs were oligoclonally enriched versus cord blood, some clones over 80-fold.

Sequencing was at survey level. Libraries were prepared by immunoSEQ multiplex PCR; TCRdb keeps only in-frame clonotypes and omits some of them. The profile covers approximately 46,000 clones, with roughly four fifths appearing a single time and less than 0.5% taken by the ten largest. V lost 2 bases to trimming and J lost 7 bases; unmatched junction nucleotides: 9. The CDR3 totals 15 residues. Germline V gives CDR1 SGHNT, CDR2 YYREEE (reference sequence). The chain carries TRBV5-4 and TRBJ2-1, with TRBD2 matching over 7 bases. Specimen: cord blood. The receptor was derived from a newborn boy with IPEX syndrome. The CDR3 spells CASSLTGSGVNEQFF. In DNA, the CDR3 is TGTGCCAGCAGCTTAACCGGGAGCGGGGTTAATGAGCAGTTCTTC.